These 31 T cell receptor beta chains share one sample of origin, sequenced in a study of identical twins. TCRdb re-analysed the 5' RACE reads in MiXCR, keeping a single row per CDR3 protein. The table has 640,000 or so distinct CDR3 sequences, 5.5% to 6.5% seen once. The specimen was naive T cells sorted from blood. These TCRs come from a man younger than 35 in good health.

This clonotype has a count of ten or more. The gene calls are TRBV3-1 and TRBJ2-1; TRBD2 agrees at 7 bases. The trim removed 3 bases at V and 6 bases at J, leaving 8 bases unmatched. The CDR3 has 15 amino acids. The germline gives CDR1 LGHDT, CDR2 YNNKEL (reference sequence). The CDR3 region is CASSHGGGPVNEQFF. The CDR3 DNA is TGTGCCAGCAGCCACGGGGGAGGGCCGGTCAATGAGCAGTTCTTC.

The table lists this clonotype with a few counts. The gene calls are TRBV7-2 and TRBJ2-1; no clear D. V lost 1 base and J 6 bases, leaving 7 bases between the germline ends. The germline CDR1 and CDR2 sequences are SGHTA and FQGNSA. The CDR3 is 13 amino acids. CDR3 protein: CASSLVFPNEQFF. The CDR3 DNA reads TGTGCCAGCAGCTTAGTTTTCCCCAATGAGCAGTTCTTC.

This clonotype has ten or more counts. This chain links TRBV7-9 with TRBJ1-1; D might be TRBD1 (5 bases). This CDR3 spans 15 amino acids. Trimming shortened V by 2 bases and J by 1 base, and 11 bases separated the two germline ends. CDR1 is SEHNR and CDR2 is FQNEAQ in the germline V gene (reference sequence). The CDR3 is CASSLSAQGNTEAFF. CDR3 nucleotide sequence: TGTGCCAGCAGCTTAAGTGCTCAGGGGAACACTGAAGCTTTCTTT.

The chain carries TRBV20-1 and TRBJ2-7; 8 bases map to TRBD2. Trimming at V came to 1 base and at J to 0 bases, leaving 8 bases not matched to a gene. CDR1 DFQATT and CDR2 SNEGSKA come from the germline V gene (reference sequence). The CDR3 consists of 16 residues. CDR3 protein: CSARGRSGNFSYEQYF. The CDR3 bases are TGCAGTGCTAGAGGCCGTAGCGGGAATTTCTCCTACGAGCAGTACTTC.

In its sample, this clonotype was seen many times. V usage is TRBV5-1 and J usage is TRBJ1-4, with D unclear. The V gene's germline CDR1 is SGHRS and CDR2 YFSETQ. Trimming took 4 bases from V and 2 from J, leaving 18 bases between them. The CDR3 has 17 amino acids. The CDR3 bases are TGCGCCAGCAGCCCTCGATCCTTTGTGCCGACTAATGAAAAACTGTTTTTT. Amino acid sequence: CASSPRSFVPTNEKLFF.

There are many counts of this clonotype. The gene calls are TRBV12-3 or TRBV12-4 and TRBJ2-2; unclear D gene. This CDR3 comprises 12 residues. The V gene lost 4 bases and the J gene lost 8 bases, with 8 bases spanning the gap. The CDR3 is CASSSGLGELFF. CDR3 nucleotide sequence: TGTGCCAGCAGTTCGGGTTTGGGGGAGCTGTTTTTT.

This clonotype was detected a few times. The CDR3 sequence is CASSFFSGSHYEQFF. In DNA form, the CDR3 reads TGTGCCAGCAGCTTCTTTAGCGGGAGCCACTATGAGCAGTTCTTC. The chain carries TRBV5-5 and TRBJ2-1, with 9 bases aligning to TRBD2. J lost 8 bases, V lost 2 bases, and 8 bases had no gene match. CDR3 length: 15 residues. Germline V gene sequence: CDR1 SGHKS, CDR2 YYEKEE (reference sequence).

This clonotype was recorded at least ten times. The chain employs TRBV27 and TRBJ2-3; 11 positions agree with TRBD2. The V gene's germline CDR1 is MNHEY and CDR2 SMNVEV (reference sequence). V lost 5 bases and J lost 1; bases outside the gene matches: 11. The CDR3 totals 18 residues. The CDR3 region is CASSPSSKLAGGTDTQYF. CDR3 DNA sequence: TGTGCCAGCAGTCCCTCCAGCAAACTAGCGGGAGGCACAGATACGCAGTATTTT.

At least ten counts were recorded for this clonotype. V usage is TRBV10-3 and J usage is TRBJ1-4; D unclear. Per germline, CDR1 ENHRY and CDR2 SYGVKD. V was shortened by 6 bases and J by 5 bases, with 13 bases between the two germline ends. The CDR3 sequence is 14 residues long. CDR3 sequence (DNA): TGTGCCATCAGAGCCCCCGGCGTGAATGAAAAACTGTTTTTT. As protein: CAIRAPGVNEKLFF.

There are many counts of this clonotype. The chain couples TRBV4-3 to TRBJ2-1, with TRBD2 matching 11 bases. V gave up 0 bases and J gave up 0 bases; unmatched junction bases: 10. The CDR3 totals 20 residues. Germline V gene lookup returns CDR1 LGHNA and CDR2 YSLEER. The CDR3 loop is CASSQDLTSGVLSSYNEQFF. For the CDR3, the DNA is TGCGCCAGCAGCCAAGACTTGACTAGCGGGGTTCTTAGCTCCTACAATGAGCAGTTCTTC.

In this sample, this clonotype turned up many times. The chain employs TRBV7-9 and TRBJ2-3; 7 bases are a match to TRBD1. The CDR3 spans 16 residues. V was pared by 4 bases and J by 0 bases, with 7 bases of the junction left unmatched. The V gene's germline CDR1 is SEHNR and CDR2 FQNEAQ (reference sequence). CDR3 nucleotides: TGTGCCAGCAGCTCCCGGGACAGTACTAGCACAGATACGCAGTATTTT. This encodes CASSSRDSTSTDTQYF. The full variable domain, its missing parts supplied by reference TRBV7-9 and TRBJ2-3, is DTGVSQNPRHKITKRGQNVTFRCDPISEHNRLYWYRQTLGQGPEFLTYFQNEAQLEKSRLLSDRFSAERPKGSFSTLEIQRTEQGDSAMYLCASSSRDSTSTDTQYFGPGTRLTVL.

V gene TRBV28 combines with J gene TRBJ2-1, with 9 bases lining up with TRBD2. Trimming cost V 7 bases and J 1 base; bases outside gene matches: 5. The CDR3 length is 15 residues. From germline, CDR1 is MDHEN and CDR2 SYDVKM. CDR3 sequence: CASISGSTSYNEQFF. Here the CDR3 DNA reads TGTGCCAGCATTAGCGGGAGTACGTCCTACAATGAGCAGTTCTTC.

This clonotype has a handful of counts. The chain recombines TRBV7-2 with TRBJ2-2; TRBD2 matches 7 bases. After removal of 2 bases from V and 5 bases from J, the junction contained 5 bases not matched to a gene. The CDR3 length is 15 residues. The V gene's germline CDR1 is SGHTA and CDR2 FQGNSA. The CDR3 nucleotides are TGTGCCAGCAGCTTAATGAGGGAGGGGACCGGGGAGCTGTTTTTT. This gives the protein CASSLMREGTGELFF.

This clonotype was observed a few times. The V and J genes are TRBV7-9 and TRBJ2-7, with D possibly being TRBD2 (6 bases). Germline CDR1 reads SEHNR; CDR2 reads FQNEAQ (reference sequence). Trimming left V 7 bases short and J 5 bases short, with 18 bases between. This CDR3 spans 14 amino acids. The CDR3 sequence: CASNPGLPSHEQYF. The CDR3 coding sequence is TGTGCCAGCAACCCGGGACTCCCGTCTCACGAGCAGTACTTC.

This chain connects TRBV5-1 to TRBJ2-1; the D is unclear. This CDR3 region has 17 residues. The V gene's germline CDR1 is SGHRS and CDR2 YFSETQ. The V end lost 1 base, the J end lost 0 bases, and 14 bases lay between the germline ends. The CDR3 DNA follows: TGCGCCAGCAGCTTGTCTGCGCTCCAAAGCTCCTACAATGAGCAGTTCTTC. Residues: CASSLSALQSSYNEQFF. Using reference TRBV5-1 and TRBJ2-1 for the parts outside the CDR3, the full variable domain is KAGVTQTPRYLIKTRGQQVTLSCSPISGHRSVSWYQQTPGQGLQFLFEYFSETQRNKGNFPGRFSGRQFSNSRSEMNVSTLELGDSALYLCASSLSALQSSYNEQFFGPGTRLTVL.

Ten or more counts support this clonotype. This chain uses TRBV29-1 with TRBJ1-1, with 7 bases that match TRBD1. The trim removed 6 bases at V and 10 bases at J, leaving 11 bases unmatched. CDR1 is SQVTM, CDR2 ANQGSEA, per germline. The length of the CDR3 is 12 residues. The chain's CDR3 is CSVTQGLGAAFF. The CDR3 DNA reads as TGCAGCGTGACACAGGGGTTAGGTGCAGCTTTCTTT. Filled out from reference TRBV29-1 and TRBJ1-1, the complete variable domain reads SAVISQKPSRDICQRGTSLTIQCQVDSQVTMMFWYRQQPGQSLTLIATANQGSEATYESGFVIDKFPISRPNLTFSTLTVSNMSPEDSSIYLCSVTQGLGAAFFGQGTRLTVV.

CDR3 coding DNA: TGTGCCAGCACCGCAGAGGGGCCTAGGGGCAATGAGCAGTTCTTC. Its translation is CASTAEGPRGNEQFF. V is TRBV9 and J is TRBJ2-1; D is possibly TRBD1 or TRBD2 (5 bases each). Germline assignment: CDR1 SGDLS and CDR2 YYNGEE. This CDR3 spans 15 amino acids. Trimming stripped 6 bases from V and 6 bases from J, with 19 bases between.

Many counts were recorded for this clonotype. J is TRBJ1-1 and V is TRBV7-2; D is undetermined. This CDR3 region has 14 residues. Germline CDR1 reads SGHTA; CDR2 reads FQGNSA. Trimming stripped 1 base from V and 1 base from J, with 7 bases between. Written as DNA, the CDR3 is TGTGCCAGCAGCTTAGGGCGGGAGAACACTGAAGCTTTCTTT. It is translated as CASSLGRENTEAFF.

There are many counts of this clonotype. The rearrangement uses TRBV10-3 and TRBJ1-4; 8 bases match TRBD1. The CDR3 has 13 residues. CDR1 is ENHRY and CDR2 is SYGVKD in the germline V gene. The ends lost 5 bases at V and 8 bases at J; junction bases unmatched: 4. The CDR3 coding sequence is TGTGCCATCAGTTTACAGGGGGGCGAAAAACTGTTTTTT. This gives the protein CAISLQGGEKLFF.

Turning to this clonotype: This may be a read error, as it is one base from a much larger clone. The V call is TRBV7-2, the J call TRBJ2-1; D gene ambiguous. This CDR3 region has 14 residues. CDR1 and CDR2 (germline): SGHTA, FQGNSA. CDR3 amino acids: CACSPMFPDNEQFF. The DNA for the CDR3 is TGTGCCTGCAGCCCCATGTTCCCCGATAATGAGCAGTTCTTC.

This clonotype was detected a few times. The DNA for the CDR3 is TGCGCCAGCAGCCAAGATCCTAGAAGCTTCACAGATACGCAGTATTTT. This sequence encodes CASSQDPRSFTDTQYF. The chain uses TRBV4-3 and TRBJ2-3, with D uncertain. The CDR3 extends over 16 amino acids. Germline V gene data show CDR1 as LGHNA and CDR2 as YSLEER. V lost 0 bases to trimming and J lost 2 bases, with 12 bases between them.

This clonotype was observed many times. The rearrangement joins TRBV12-3 or TRBV12-4 to TRBJ2-2; no reliable D call. The CDR3 runs 11 residues. Deletions cut 5 bases from V and 9 bases from J, with 7 bases between. The CDR3 loop reads CASSLPWELFF. The CDR3 DNA sequence: TGTGCCAGCAGTCTCCCCTGGGAGCTGTTTTTT.

The sample holds many counts of this clonotype. CDR3 bases: TGCGCCAGCAGCCAATCGGGGTTTGAGACCCAGTACTTC. It specifies CASSQSGFETQYF. The V call is TRBV4-1, the J call TRBJ2-5, with a possible D match to TRBD2 (5 bases). Trimming shortened V by 2 bases and J by 5 bases, and 9 bases separated the two germline ends. The CDR3 totals 13 residues. Germline-derived CDR1 and CDR2 are MGHRA and YSYEKL.

This clonotype was detected ten times or more. V is TRBV29-1 and J is TRBJ2-5; tentative D call: TRBD1 (5 bases). Trimming pared 5 bases from V and 1 base from J, leaving 8 bases between. This CDR3 contains 12 residues. CDR1 SQVTM and CDR2 ANQGSEA come from the germline V gene. The CDR3 sequence is CSVYTGQETQYF. The DNA for the CDR3 is TGCAGCGTTTATACAGGCCAAGAGACCCAGTACTTC. Full variable domain (outside the CDR3, taken from reference TRBV29-1 and TRBJ2-5): SAVISQKPSRDICQRGTSLTIQCQVDSQVTMMFWYRQQPGQSLTLIATANQGSEATYESGFVIDKFPISRPNLTFSTLTVSNMSPEDSSIYLCSVYTGQETQYFGPGTRLLVL.

This clonotype was counted at least ten times. The rearrangement links TRBV6-5 to TRBJ1-6, with 7 bases identical to TRBD1. Unmatched junction bases numbered 7, after V lost 2 bases and J lost 9 bases. Germline assignment: CDR1 MNHEY and CDR2 SVGAGI. This CDR3 region has 15 residues. DNA for the CDR3: TGTGCCAGCAGTTACCTACAGGGGAGCACTTCACCCCTCCACTTT. This codes for CASSYLQGSTSPLHF.

The V gene is TRBV7-8, the J gene TRBJ2-1; 8 bases line up with TRBD1. Germline trimming cut 5 bases from V and 10 bases from J; bases unmatched to any gene: 13. Germline V gene sequence: CDR1 SGHVS, CDR2 FQNEAQ. CDR3 length: 15 residues. CDR3 in amino acids: CASSLRGQGQWEQFF. The CDR3 bases are TGTGCCAGCAGCCTCCGAGGACAGGGTCAGTGGGAGCAGTTCTTC. Filled out from reference TRBV7-8 and TRBJ2-1, the complete variable domain reads GAGVSQSPRYKVAKRGQDVALRCDPISGHVSLFWYQQALGQGPEFLTYFQNEAQLDKSGLPSDRFFAERPEGSVSTLKIQRTQQEDSAVYLCASSLRGQGQWEQFFGPGTRLTVL.

This clonotype was detected ten times or more. The chain employs TRBV6-5 and TRBJ1-4; 7 bases match TRBD1. The CDR3 runs 17 residues. Trimming took 0 bases from V and 1 from J; bases not matched to a gene: 5. Germline V CDR1 and CDR2: MNHEY, SVGAGI. The chain's CDR3 is CASSYSRWDRTNEKLFF. DNA for the CDR3: TGTGCCAGCAGTTACTCCAGATGGGACAGAACTAATGAAAAACTGTTTTTT.

This chain connects TRBV12-3 or TRBV12-4 to TRBJ2-2; 10 bases line up with TRBD2. The CDR3 consists of 15 residues. CDR3 residues: CVVQASGSGTGELFF. The CDR3 nucleotides are TGTGTAGTCCAGGCTAGCGGGAGTGGCACCGGGGAGCTGTTTTTT.

This clonotype appeared many times. This chain uses TRBV10-3 with TRBJ2-5; D is unresolved. Trimming pared 6 bases from V and 1 base from J, leaving 9 bases between. CDR1 and CDR2 from the germline V gene are ENHRY and SYGVKD. CDR3 length equals 13 residues. CDR3 protein: CAIRMASQETQYF. The CDR3, as DNA: TGTGCCATCAGAATGGCAAGCCAAGAGACCCAGTACTTC.

This clonotype was seen ten or more times. The chain employs TRBV20-1 and TRBJ2-3, with 8 bases fitting TRBD2. There are 20 residues in the CDR3. From germline, CDR1 is DFQATT and CDR2 SNEGSKA (reference sequence). The trim removed 3 bases at V and 6 bases at J, leaving 26 bases unmatched. This chain's CDR3 is CSASSRGGLAGDYRVDTQYF. The CDR3 DNA is TGCAGTGCTAGTTCTCGGGGGGGGCTCGCGGGAGATTACCGCGTGGATACGCAGTATTTT.

This clonotype was observed many times. This chain links TRBV25-1 with TRBJ1-5, with 10 bases aligning to TRBD1. The germline V gene has CDR1 MGHDK and CDR2 SYGVNS. The CDR3 is 14 residues long. Trimming cost V 4 bases and J 4 bases; bases outside gene matches: 1. The CDR3 sequence is CASSGGQGNQPQHF. The DNA of the CDR3 is TGTGCCAGCAGTGGGGGACAGGGGAATCAGCCCCAGCATTTT.